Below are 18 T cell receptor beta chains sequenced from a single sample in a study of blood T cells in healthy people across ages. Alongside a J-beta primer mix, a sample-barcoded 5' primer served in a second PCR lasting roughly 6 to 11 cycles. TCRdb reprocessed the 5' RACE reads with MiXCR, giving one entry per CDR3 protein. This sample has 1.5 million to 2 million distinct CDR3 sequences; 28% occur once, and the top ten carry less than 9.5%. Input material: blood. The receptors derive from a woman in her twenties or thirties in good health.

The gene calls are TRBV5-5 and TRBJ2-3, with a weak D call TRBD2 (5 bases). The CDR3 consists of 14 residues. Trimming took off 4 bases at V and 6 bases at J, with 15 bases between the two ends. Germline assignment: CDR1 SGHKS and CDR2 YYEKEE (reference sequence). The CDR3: CASSGTTTTDTQYF. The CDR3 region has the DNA TGTGCCAGCAGCGGAACGACTACCACGGATACGCAGTATTTT.

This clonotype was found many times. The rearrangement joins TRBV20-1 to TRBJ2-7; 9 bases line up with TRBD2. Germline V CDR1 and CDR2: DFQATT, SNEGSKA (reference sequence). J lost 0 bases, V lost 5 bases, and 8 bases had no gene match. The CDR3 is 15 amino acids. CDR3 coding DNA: TGCAGTGCTGAACCTAGCGGGAAAAGCTCCTACGAGCAGTACTTC. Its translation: CSAEPSGKSSYEQYF.

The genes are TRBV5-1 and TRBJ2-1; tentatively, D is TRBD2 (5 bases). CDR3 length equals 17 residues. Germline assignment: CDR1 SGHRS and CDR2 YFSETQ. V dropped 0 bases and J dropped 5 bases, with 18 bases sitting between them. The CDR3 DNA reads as TGCGCCAGCAGCTTGGTCGAAGCGGCAGACCTAAACAATGAGCAGTTCTTC. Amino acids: CASSLVEAADLNNEQFF.

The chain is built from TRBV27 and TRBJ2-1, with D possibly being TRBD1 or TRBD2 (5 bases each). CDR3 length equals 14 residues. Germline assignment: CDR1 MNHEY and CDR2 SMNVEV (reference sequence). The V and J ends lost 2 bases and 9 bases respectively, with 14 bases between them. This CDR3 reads CASSLTGSRGEQFF. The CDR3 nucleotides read TGTGCCAGCAGTTTAACGGGATCAAGGGGTGAGCAGTTCTTC.

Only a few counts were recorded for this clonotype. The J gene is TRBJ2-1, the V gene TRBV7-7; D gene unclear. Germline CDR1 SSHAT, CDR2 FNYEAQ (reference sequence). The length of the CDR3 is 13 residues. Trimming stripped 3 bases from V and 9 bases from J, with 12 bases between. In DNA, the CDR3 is TGTGCCAGCAGCTTGGTACGCGCCGGTGAGCAGTTCTTC. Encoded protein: CASSLVRAGEQFF.

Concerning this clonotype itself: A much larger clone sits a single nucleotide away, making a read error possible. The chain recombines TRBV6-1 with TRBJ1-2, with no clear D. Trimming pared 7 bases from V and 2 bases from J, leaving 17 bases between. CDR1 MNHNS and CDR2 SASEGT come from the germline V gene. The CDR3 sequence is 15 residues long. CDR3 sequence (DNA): TGTGCCAGCAATGACTCCTGTAAGGGAAACTATGGCTACACCTTC. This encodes CASNDSCKGNYGYTF.

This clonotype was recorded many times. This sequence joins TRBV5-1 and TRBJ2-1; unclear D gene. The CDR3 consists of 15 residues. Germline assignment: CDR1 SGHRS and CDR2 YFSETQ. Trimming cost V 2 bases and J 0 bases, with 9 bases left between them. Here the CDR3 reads CASSFADPSYNEQFF. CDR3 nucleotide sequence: TGCGCCAGCAGCTTTGCAGACCCCTCCTACAATGAGCAGTTCTTC. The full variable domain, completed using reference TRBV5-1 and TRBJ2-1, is KAGVTQTPRYLIKTRGQQVTLSCSPISGHRSVSWYQQTPGQGLQFLFEYFSETQRNKGNFPGRFSGRQFSNSRSEMNVSTLELGDSALYLCASSFADPSYNEQFFGPGTRLTVL.

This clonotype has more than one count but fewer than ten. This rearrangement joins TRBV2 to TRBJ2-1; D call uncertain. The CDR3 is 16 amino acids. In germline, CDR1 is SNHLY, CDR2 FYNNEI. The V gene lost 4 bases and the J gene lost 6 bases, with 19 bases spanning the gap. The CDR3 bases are TGTGCCAGCAGTGCGGTCAGTTCCTGGGCCCCCAATGAGCAGTTCTTC. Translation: CASSAVSSWAPNEQFF.

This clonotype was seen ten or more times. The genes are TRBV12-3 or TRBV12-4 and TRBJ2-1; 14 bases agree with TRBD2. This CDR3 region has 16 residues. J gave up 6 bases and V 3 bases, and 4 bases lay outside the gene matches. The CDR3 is CASSFTGLAGVNEQFF. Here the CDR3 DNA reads TGTGCCAGCAGTTTCACGGGACTAGCGGGAGTCAATGAGCAGTTCTTC.

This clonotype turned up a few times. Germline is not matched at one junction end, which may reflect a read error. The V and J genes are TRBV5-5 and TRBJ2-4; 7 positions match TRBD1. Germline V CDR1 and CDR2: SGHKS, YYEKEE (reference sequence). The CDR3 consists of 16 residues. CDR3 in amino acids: CASSSGDSLAKNVQYF. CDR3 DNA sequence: TGTGCCAGCAGCTCTGGGGACAGCCTAGCCAAAAACGTTCAGTACTTC.

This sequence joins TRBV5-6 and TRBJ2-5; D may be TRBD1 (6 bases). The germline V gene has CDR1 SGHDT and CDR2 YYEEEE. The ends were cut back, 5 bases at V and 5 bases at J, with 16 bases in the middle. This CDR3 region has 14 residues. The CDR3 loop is CASSSGGRWETQYF. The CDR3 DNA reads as TGTGCCAGCAGTTCTGGGGGCCGGTGGGAGACCCAGTACTTC.

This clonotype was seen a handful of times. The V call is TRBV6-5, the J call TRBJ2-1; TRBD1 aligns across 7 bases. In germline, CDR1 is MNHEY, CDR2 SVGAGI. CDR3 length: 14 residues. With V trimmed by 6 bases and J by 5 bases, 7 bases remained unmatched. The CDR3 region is CASSPPGGHNEQFF. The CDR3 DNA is TGTGCCAGCAGCCCACCAGGGGGACACAATGAGCAGTTCTTC.

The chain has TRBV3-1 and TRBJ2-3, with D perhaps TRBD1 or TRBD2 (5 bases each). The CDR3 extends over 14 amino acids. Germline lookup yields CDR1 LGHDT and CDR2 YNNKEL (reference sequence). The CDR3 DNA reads TGTGTCACCGGGACGGTGGCCCGGAGGGATACGCAGTATTTT. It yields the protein CVTGTVARRDTQYF.

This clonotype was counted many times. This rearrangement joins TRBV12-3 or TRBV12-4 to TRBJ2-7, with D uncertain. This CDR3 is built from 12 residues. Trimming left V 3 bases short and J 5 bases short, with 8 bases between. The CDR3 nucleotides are TGTGCCAGCAGTTTCTCGGTTCACGAGCAGTACTTC. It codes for CASSFSVHEQYF.

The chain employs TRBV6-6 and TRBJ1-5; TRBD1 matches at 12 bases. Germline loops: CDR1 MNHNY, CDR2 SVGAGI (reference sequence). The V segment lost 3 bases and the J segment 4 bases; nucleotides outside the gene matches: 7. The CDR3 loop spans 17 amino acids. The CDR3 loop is CASSYGTGGAGNQPQHF. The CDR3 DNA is TGTGCCAGCAGTTATGGGACAGGGGGCGCGGGTAATCAGCCCCAGCATTTT.

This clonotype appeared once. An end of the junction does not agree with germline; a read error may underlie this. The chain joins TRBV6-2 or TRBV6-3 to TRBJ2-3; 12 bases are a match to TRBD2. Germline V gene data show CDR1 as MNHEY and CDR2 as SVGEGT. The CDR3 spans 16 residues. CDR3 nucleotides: TGTGCCAACAGTCCCGGACTAGCGGGGAAAACCGATACGCAGTATTTT. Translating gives CANSPGLAGKTDTQYF.

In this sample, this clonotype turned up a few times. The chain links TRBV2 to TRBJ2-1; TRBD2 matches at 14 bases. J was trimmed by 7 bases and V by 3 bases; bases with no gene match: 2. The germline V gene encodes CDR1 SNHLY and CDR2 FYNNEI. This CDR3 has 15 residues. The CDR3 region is CASSEGLAGVNEQFF. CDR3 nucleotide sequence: TGTGCCAGCAGTGAGGGACTAGCGGGAGTTAATGAGCAGTTCTTC.

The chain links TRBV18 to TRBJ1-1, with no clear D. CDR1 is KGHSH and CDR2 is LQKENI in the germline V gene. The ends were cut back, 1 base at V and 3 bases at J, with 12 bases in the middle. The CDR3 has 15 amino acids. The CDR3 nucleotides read TGTGCCAGCTCACCACTTCAGGCCCCGGACACTGAAGCTTTCTTT. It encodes CASSPLQAPDTEAFF.